This TCR beta chain originates from a study of blood T cell repertoires in COVID-19 (TCRdb year 2020). For the study in its entirety: Samples covering the acute and convalescent phases of COVID-19 were provided by collaborators in the United States, Italy and Spain. The prospective study material was composed of cDNA or gDNA derived from T cells, B-cell-depleted T cells, or PBMCs. The dataset comprised deeply sampled blood TCRbeta repertoires from subjects exposed to, actively infected with, or recovered from COVID-19. The repertoires were released in a freely available public database meant as a resource for research on the immune response to SARS-CoV-2. The samples were drawn from two sources: the first 160 participants of the ongoing ImmuneRACE study, and over 950 subjects contributed by 6 global collaborators. The sample metadata nearly always contained a de-identified subject ID, COVID-19 status, age in years and sex. Where HLA class I and class II types were available, the types were taken from metadata supplied by the sample provider, not from assay-based typing.

On this clone itself: The target of this receptor is not known. There are no base qualities to consult, and no much larger clone falls within one base.

The collaborating institutions used their own protocols to collect whole blood in K2EDTA tubes. For TCRbeta analysis, collaborator samples were shipped as frozen whole blood, as isolated PBMCs, or as DNA extracted from either sample type. The paper as a whole reports these results and caveats: The amount of clinical and demographic metadata varied by source and participant and was provided uncurated.

TCRbeta CDR3 regions were amplified from genomic DNA by means of the immunoSEQ Assay, a bias-controlled multiplex PCR. As for the original processing: The number of nucleated cells in each sample was estimated by amplification of reference gene primers within the assay. To quantify the absolute abundance of each unique TCRbeta CDR3 rearrangement, sequence reads were collapsed and filtered. Productive Simpson clonality was computed per sample as the square root of Simpson's diversity index over productive rearrangements. TCRdb took this table from immuneACCESS and kept in-frame rearrangements with V and J called. Such tables lack part of the clones; where checked against another copy, unresolved V genes explain under half of the gap, and the rest is unexplained. That table is the source of V, J and clone size, and D and trimming were worked out from the DNA. This sample lists 160,000 or so clones; roughly 82% were detected once. In total, the top ten clones hold around 8% of the sample.

V was cut back by 7 bases and J by 1 base, leaving a gap of 7 bases between them. According to the germline V gene, CDR1 reads SGHDT and CDR2 reads YYEEEE. The CDR3 runs 12 amino acids, cysteine and phenylalanine included. CDR3 DNA is the only sequence kept; it has 36 bases, read in frame from the first base. The sample was peripheral blood. This receptor chain uses TRBV5-6 and TRBJ2-3, with no D gene named confidently. The receptor comes from a woman aged 70-85 years with acute or convalescent COVID-19. The CDR3 corresponds to CASFYGTDTQYF. The DNA sequence is as follows: TGTGCCAGCTTTTATGGCACAGATACGCAGTATTTT.